The 20 T cell receptor beta chains reported below all come from one sample, sequenced in a study of blood T cell repertoires in COVID-19 (dated by TCRdb to about 2020). Libraries were built with the immunoSEQ multiplex PCR assay. The immuneACCESS repertoire file appears here via TCRdb, limited to in-frame rearrangements. These files lack a portion of the clones; in checked studies, under half of the deficit traces to unresolved V genes, and the cause of the others is not known. The sample includes roughly 400,000 clones, with around 87% observed a single time. About 2.1% of the sample is taken by the ten largest. Input material: peripheral blood. Receptors originate from an older woman with COVID-19, enrolled during active disease.

The V gene is TRBV4-2, the J gene TRBJ1-6; D might be TRBD1 (5 bases). Germline assignment: CDR1 LGHNA and CDR2 YNFKEQ. V was trimmed by 8 bases and J by 0 bases, leaving 11 bases between them. The CDR3 is made up of 15 amino acids. The CDR3 here is CASGIDSSYNSPLHF. The CDR3, as DNA: TGTGCCAGCGGAATTGACAGCTCCTATAATTCACCCCTCCACTTT.

This clone was observed a few times. The chain joins TRBV27 to TRBJ1-1, with D perhaps TRBD1 (5 bases). V was trimmed by 5 bases and J by 5 bases, leaving 15 bases between them. Germline V CDR1 and CDR2: MNHEY, SMNVEV (reference sequence). The CDR3 is made up of 14 amino acids. The CDR3 loop is CASSPIRGGTEAFF. Here the CDR3 DNA reads TGTGCCAGCAGTCCTATTCGGGGGGGGACTGAAGCTTTCTTT.

This clone was counted only a few times. The rearrangement joins TRBV18 to TRBJ1-6, with 11 bases identical to TRBD1. J gave up 8 bases and V 6 bases, and 3 bases lay outside the gene matches. The CDR3 runs to 14 residues. Germline-derived CDR1 and CDR2 are KGHSH and LQKENI. The CDR3: CASSLGQGDSPLHF. The CDR3 nucleotides read TGTGCCAGCTCCCTGGGACAGGGGGATTCACCCCTCCACTTT.

The chain is built from TRBV19 and TRBJ2-2; D may be TRBD2 (6 bases). Trimming pared 7 bases from V and 0 bases from J, leaving 12 bases between. In germline, CDR1 is LNHDA, CDR2 SQIVND (reference sequence). This CDR3 has 15 amino acids. The CDR3 sequence is CASTWGGANTGELFF. The CDR3 bases are TGTGCCAGTACCTGGGGAGGTGCGAACACCGGGGAGCTGTTTTTT.

The V and J genes are TRBV10-3 and TRBJ2-3; 9 bases are a match to TRBD2. The ends lost 3 bases at V and 1 base at J; junction bases unmatched: 2. There are 15 residues in the CDR3. Germline V CDR1 and CDR2: ENHRY, SYGVKD. CDR3 coding DNA: TGTGCCATCAGTGAAATAGCGGGGGGCACAGATACGCAGTATTTT. It specifies CAISEIAGGTDTQYF.

The chain has TRBV29-1 and TRBJ2-1; TRBD1 might be the D (6 bases). V dropped 5 bases and J dropped 4 bases, with 12 bases sitting between them. Germline V gene lookup returns CDR1 SQVTM and CDR2 ANQGSEA. The CDR3 has 13 amino acids. CDR3 sequence reads: CSVWDIEYNEQFF. The CDR3 nucleotides are TGCAGCGTTTGGGACATAGAATACAATGAGCAGTTCTTC.

This clone was found once. As DNA, the CDR3 is TGTGCCAGCAGCCCTAGCTGGGCGGACTCCTACGAGCAGTACTTC. Protein: CASSPSWADSYEQYF. The chain recombines TRBV5-4 with TRBJ2-7, with D perhaps TRBD2 (5 bases). Germline V lookup: CDR1 SGHNT, CDR2 YYREEE (reference sequence). The CDR3 consists of 15 residues. Trimming cost V 4 bases and J 0 bases, with 14 bases left between them.

A remark on this clone: This specimen includes other DNA sequences encoding the same CDR3. This chain links TRBV28 with TRBJ2-7; maybe TRBD2 (6 bases). The V gene's germline CDR1 is MDHEN and CDR2 SYDVKM. This CDR3 is 13 amino acids long. Trimming took off 6 bases at V and 2 bases at J, with 11 bases between the two ends. CDR3 sequence (DNA): TGTGCCAGCAGCTCACCGGGGGCCTACGAGCAGTACTTC. This sequence encodes CASSSPGAYEQYF.

The V call is TRBV5-1, the J call TRBJ1-3, with 11 bases aligning to TRBD1. This CDR3 spans 16 amino acids. The junction had 3 bases not matched to a gene; V was cut back by 4 bases and J by 0 bases. In germline, CDR1 is SGHRS, CDR2 YFSETQ. The CDR3 region is CASSPGTGGSGNTIYF. As DNA, the CDR3 is TGCGCCAGCAGCCCGGGGACAGGGGGCTCTGGAAACACCATATATTTT. Combining the CDR3 with reference TRBV5-1 and TRBJ1-3 gives the whole variable domain KAGVTQTPRYLIKTRGQQVTLSCSPISGHRSVSWYQQTPGQGLQFLFEYFSETQRNKGNFPGRFSGRQFSNSRSEMNVSTLELGDSALYLCASSPGTGGSGNTIYFGEGSWLTVV.

The rearrangement joins TRBV27 to TRBJ2-4; 11 nucleotides line up with TRBD2. CDR1 and CDR2 from the germline V gene are MNHEY and SMNVEV (reference sequence). Unmatched junction bases numbered 5, after V lost 0 bases and J lost 1 base. CDR3 length: 18 amino acids. The CDR3: CASSLSSGGAVAKNIQYF. Here the CDR3 DNA reads TGTGCCAGCAGTTTATCTAGCGGGGGGGCCGTTGCCAAAAACATTCAGTACTTC.

This CDR3 reads CASSRDSQRGYNEQFF. The DNA of the CDR3 is TGCGCCAGCAGCCGGGACAGCCAAAGGGGTTACAATGAGCAGTTCTTC. The rearrangement links TRBV5-1 to TRBJ2-1; TRBD1 aligns across 7 bases. This CDR3 has 16 residues. The J segment lost 4 bases and the V segment lost 4 bases, leaving 11 bases of the junction unmatched. The V gene's germline CDR1 is SGHRS and CDR2 YFSETQ.

CDR3 DNA sequence: TGTGCCAGCGTTCCAGGGGCGAAGAGATACTATGGCTACACCTTC. Translating it yields CASVPGAKRYYGYTF. The J gene is TRBJ1-2, the V gene TRBV19; tentatively, D is TRBD1 (6 bases). Trimming left V 9 bases short and J 3 bases short, with 20 bases between. The CDR3 spans 15 residues. Germline-derived CDR1 and CDR2 are LNHDA and SQIVND (reference sequence). The full variable domain, in which reference TRBV19 and TRBJ1-2 provide the parts outside the CDR3, is DGGITQSPKYLFRKEGQNVTLSCEQNLNHDAMYWYRQDPGQGLRLIYYSQIVNDFQKGDIAEGYSVSREKKESFPLTVTSAQKNPTAFYLCASVPGAKRYYGYTFGSGTRLTVV.

On this clone: Other DNA sequences in the sample encode the same CDR3. CDR3 sequence: CASSRGSQETQYF. In DNA, the CDR3 is TGTGCCAGCTCACGCGGGAGTCAAGAGACCCAGTACTTC. J is TRBJ2-5 and V is TRBV18; 7 bases map to TRBD2. CDR1 is KGHSH, CDR2 LQKENI, per germline. The CDR3 extends over 13 amino acids. The junction had 1 base not matched to a gene; V was cut back by 4 bases and J by 2 bases.

The rearrangement joins TRBV5-1 to TRBJ1-2, with D possibly being TRBD1 (5 bases). With 5 bases removed from V and 5 bases from J, the gap between germline ends came to 19 bases. Germline values: CDR1 SGHRS, CDR2 YFSETQ. The CDR3 covers 15 residues. CDR3 in amino acids: CASSRPDGGGYGYTF. DNA of the CDR3: TGCGCCAGCAGTCGACCGGACGGGGGTGGGTATGGCTACACCTTC.

This clone occurred a few times. The chain carries TRBV6-6 and TRBJ2-1; 9 bases map to TRBD2. The CDR3 spans 15 residues. The ends lost 5 bases at V and 6 bases at J; junction bases unmatched: 8. CDR1 and CDR2 from the germline V gene are MNHNY and SVGAGI (reference sequence). In DNA, the CDR3 is TGTGCCAGCAGTAGACTAGCGGTCTCGTCCAATGAGCAGTTCTTC. Its translation: CASSRLAVSSNEQFF.

The V gene is TRBV7-8, the J gene TRBJ1-3; D is undetermined. Germline V gene data show CDR1 as SGHVS and CDR2 as FQNEAQ. Trimming took off 0 bases at V and 5 bases at J, with 11 bases between the two ends. The CDR3 spans 15 residues. This CDR3 is CASSLASTARNTIYF. The DNA for the CDR3 is TGTGCCAGCAGCTTAGCATCCACAGCTAGAAACACCATATATTTT.

This chain links TRBV30 with TRBJ1-6; D ambiguous. V was shortened by 0 bases and J by 0 bases, with 12 bases between the two germline ends. CDR1 GTSNPN and CDR2 SVGIG come from the germline V gene (reference sequence). The CDR3 totals 17 residues. CDR3 DNA sequence: TGTGCCTGGAGTGTTATTCGTCTAAGCTCCTATAATTCACCCCTCCACTTT. Its protein product is CAWSVIRLSSYNSPLHF.

The V and J genes are TRBV27 and TRBJ1-1; D is undetermined. The CDR3 covers 13 residues. The V gene lost 2 bases and the J gene lost 2 bases, with 6 bases spanning the gap. The germline gives CDR1 MNHEY, CDR2 SMNVEV (reference sequence). CDR3 nucleotides: TGTGCCAGCAGTTTAACCCTAAACACTGAAGCTTTCTTT. Translation gives CASSLTLNTEAFF.

This sequence joins TRBV15 and TRBJ1-3; D gene ambiguous. CDR3 size: 12 residues. From germline, CDR1 is LNHNV and CDR2 YYDKDF (reference sequence). Trimming took off 0 bases at V and 7 bases at J, with 4 bases between the two ends. The CDR3 DNA sequence: TGTGCCACCAGCAGAGATTCGAACACCATATATTTT. It translates to CATSRDSNTIYF.

The chain couples TRBV7-3 to TRBJ1-2; 8 bases match TRBD1. The junction had 9 bases not matched to a gene; V was cut back by 5 bases and J by 4 bases. The CDR3 consists of 15 residues. Germline CDR1 reads SGHTA; CDR2 reads FQGTGA. CDR3 DNA sequence: TGTGCCAGCAGCCCCTCCCGGACAGGGCCCTATGGCTACACCTTC. Translating gives CASSPSRTGPYGYTF.